A single sample gave rise to the 23 T cell receptor beta chains below, sequenced in a study of regulatory T cells in long-lasting Graves disease. Time point specified: persistent/refractory GD, antithyroid drugs over 5 years with positive TRAb. From RNA extracted from PBMCs, the TCR library was made. Arm-PCR with iRepertoire HTBI primers amplified the CDR3 regions for these TCR beta libraries. TCRdb itself ran the multiplex PCR reads through MiXCR, one entry per CDR3 protein. The sample holds 650,000 to 700,000 distinct CDR3 sequences, around 30% seen once. Sequences were derived from peripheral blood mononuclear cells (PBMCs), sampled when the disease was refractory, from a patient treated with antithyroid drugs. The receptors derive from a female donor with Graves disease.

In regard to this clonotype: This may come from a read error, since a much larger clone is one base off. The chain is built from TRBV28 and TRBJ1-1; D not resolved. CDR1 MDHEN and CDR2 SYDVKM come from the germline V gene. The CDR3 is made up of 15 amino acids. Trimming shortened V by 6 bases and J by 3 bases, and 17 bases separated the two germline ends. The DNA of the CDR3 is TGTGCCAGCAGCCGTTACGGGGTGAGGGACACTGAAGCTTTCTTT. Protein product: CASSRYGVRDTEAFF.

V usage is TRBV30 and J usage is TRBJ1-4; no clear D gene. Germline values: CDR1 GTSNPN, CDR2 SVGIG (reference sequence). Trimming removed 0 bases from V and 8 bases from J, with 10 bases in between. The CDR3 loop spans 13 amino acids. The CDR3 DNA sequence: TGTGCCTGGAGTGTTGAGGGTCGGGAAAAACTGTTTTTT. This encodes CAWSVEGREKLFF.

V is TRBV12-3 or TRBV12-4 and J is TRBJ2-1, with D uncertain. The CDR3 covers 12 residues. V lost 5 bases and J lost 7, with 9 bases in between. The CDR3 reads CASSPFPNEQFF. For the CDR3, the DNA is TGTGCCAGCAGTCCCTTTCCTAATGAGCAGTTCTTC.

The rearrangement joins TRBV11-2 to TRBJ2-2; D may be TRBD2 (6 bases). CDR1 and CDR2 (germline): SGHAT, FQNNGV. The V gene lost 0 bases and the J gene lost 5 bases, with 13 bases spanning the gap. CDR3 size: 16 residues. The DNA of the CDR3 is TGTGCCAGCAGCTTAGATTGGAGGGGATGTACCGGGGAGCTGTTTTTT. It yields the protein CASSLDWRGCTGELFF. The full variable domain, its missing parts supplied by reference TRBV11-2 and TRBJ2-2, is EAGVAQSPRYKIIEKRQSVAFWCNPISGHATLYWYQQILGQGPKLLIQFQNNGVVDDSQLPKDRFSAERLKGVDSTLKIQPAKLEDSAVYLCASSLDWRGCTGELFFGEGSRLTVL.

The chain is built from TRBV3-1 and TRBJ2-5; maybe TRBD2 (5 bases). Trimming removed 0 bases at V and 5 bases at J, with 10 bases between. The CDR3 has 14 amino acids. The germline CDR1 and CDR2 sequences are LGHDT and YNNKEL (reference sequence). The CDR3 sequence is CASSQDLATETQYF. CDR3 nucleotide sequence: TGTGCCAGCAGCCAAGATTTAGCGACGGAGACCCAGTACTTC.

This clonotype was found many times. DNA for the CDR3: TGTGCCAGCAGTTTAAGGATACAGGCTCGCTATAGCAATCAGCCCCAGCATTTT. Protein sequence: CASSLRIQARYSNQPQHF. The chain recombines TRBV28 with TRBJ1-5; D is possibly TRBD1 (5 bases). V lost 2 bases and J lost 0, with 17 bases in between. Germline V gene lookup returns CDR1 MDHEN and CDR2 SYDVKM. The CDR3 consists of 18 residues.

The J gene is TRBJ1-2, the V gene TRBV29-1, with D unclear. Looked up from germline, CDR1 is SQVTM and CDR2 is ANQGSEA. The CDR3 extends over 13 amino acids. The V end lost 7 bases, the J end lost 1 base, and 13 bases lay between the germline ends. CDR3 sequence (DNA): TGCAGCGGGCGACACGGATTTAACTATGGCTACACCTTC. Translated: CSGRHGFNYGYTF.

This clonotype was detected only a few times. The rearrangement links TRBV5-4 to TRBJ1-2, with D hard to call. The CDR3 is 15 amino acids. V was shortened by 0 bases and J by 1 base, with 10 bases between the two germline ends. Per germline, CDR1 SGHNT and CDR2 YYREEE (reference sequence). CDR3 in DNA: TGTGCCAGCAGCTTGGCGCTTGCTAATAACTATGGCTACACCTTC. Its protein product is CASSLALANNYGYTF.

The chain couples TRBV2 to TRBJ2-7; 8 bases agree with TRBD2. V lost 0 bases, J lost 2 bases, and 15 bases stayed unmatched. CDR1 is SNHLY, CDR2 FYNNEI, per germline. The CDR3 consists of 19 residues. The CDR3 region is CASSEALPRREAPAYEQYF. The DNA for the CDR3 is TGTGCCAGCAGTGAAGCGCTTCCTCGGCGGGAGGCCCCGGCCTACGAGCAGTACTTC.

This clonotype was seen more than once but under ten times. The V gene is TRBV29-1, the J gene TRBJ1-2; the D is unclear. The CDR3 has 15 amino acids. Per germline, CDR1 SQVTM and CDR2 ANQGSEA. V lost 0 bases and J lost 3, with 14 bases in between. This chain's CDR3 is CSVEDREPPDYGYTF. In DNA form, the CDR3 reads TGCAGCGTTGAAGACCGAGAGCCCCCGGACTATGGCTACACCTTC.

This clonotype was seen only a few times. The rearrangement links TRBV10-3 to TRBJ1-1; a possible D gene is TRBD1 (6 bases). The CDR3 length is 14 residues. Trimming cost V 7 bases and J 5 bases, with 17 bases left between them. CDR1 and CDR2 from the germline V gene are ENHRY and SYGVKD. CDR3 region: CAITKSGAWTEAFF. The CDR3 DNA reads TGTGCCATCACTAAATCGGGGGCGTGGACTGAAGCTTTCTTT.

This clonotype was seen repeatedly, ten times or more. This chain connects TRBV2 to TRBJ1-5; the D gene is possibly TRBD1 (5 bases). The germline CDR1 and CDR2 sequences are SNHLY and FYNNEI. V was cut by 4 bases and J by 5 bases, with 9 bases left in between. There are 13 residues in the CDR3. This CDR3 is CASSAGTYQPQHF. Here the CDR3 DNA reads TGTGCCAGCAGTGCGGGGACTTATCAGCCCCAGCATTTT.

CDR3 in DNA: TGTGCCAGCAGTTACCCTAGGACAGGGGAAGGAGGGACTGAAGCTTTCTTT. This encodes CASSYPRTGEGGTEAFF. The chain recombines TRBV6-5 with TRBJ1-1, with 9 bases aligning to TRBD1. The CDR3 sequence is 17 residues long. Germline V gene data show CDR1 as MNHEY and CDR2 as SVGAGI. V lost 2 bases, J lost 5 bases, and 12 bases stayed unmatched.

This clonotype has ten or more counts. The chain is built from TRBV12-5 and TRBJ2-5; D ambiguous. V shed 3 bases and J shed 4 bases, with 12 bases lying between them. The CDR3 totals 14 residues. Germline-derived CDR1 and CDR2 are LGHNT and FRNRAP. CDR3 nucleotide sequence: TGTGCTAGTGGTTTTAGCTCACCGGCAGAGACCCAGTACTTC. Its protein is CASGFSSPAETQYF.

This clonotype came up a few times. J is TRBJ2-7 and V is TRBV19; perhaps TRBD2 as D (5 bases). Trimming left V 1 base short and J 3 bases short, with 13 bases between. This CDR3 comprises 15 residues. Germline values: CDR1 LNHDA, CDR2 SQIVND (reference sequence). In nucleotides, the CDR3 is TGTGCCAGTAGTATAGCTGGTGGAGGACTCTACGAGCAGTACTTC. As protein: CASSIAGGGLYEQYF.

Worth noting for this clonotype: A read error is possible here, since a much larger clone lies one base away. The chain couples TRBV28 to TRBJ1-1, with D perhaps TRBD1 (6 bases). The CDR3 is 17 residues long. V was shortened by 0 bases and J by 7 bases, with 21 bases between the two germline ends. CDR1 is MDHEN and CDR2 is SYDVKM in the germline V gene. The CDR3 coding sequence is TGTGCCAGCAGTTTATGGGTGGGGGCGCAGGCAGGGGTTGAAGCTTTCTTT. As protein: CASSLWVGAQAGVEAFF.

This chain joins TRBV12-3 or TRBV12-4 and TRBJ2-7; either TRBD1 or TRBD2 may fit D (5 bases each). Trimming took off 8 bases at V and 1 base at J, with 12 bases between the two ends. The CDR3 covers 13 residues. CDR3 sequence: CASGIWGSYEQYF. In DNA form, the CDR3 reads TGTGCCAGCGGTATTTGGGGGTCCTACGAGCAGTACTTC.

At least ten counts were recorded for this clonotype. The V and J genes are TRBV7-3 and TRBJ1-2, with D unclear. V was clipped by 6 bases and J by 0 bases, with 8 bases between them. The length of the CDR3 is 13 residues. Germline assignment: CDR1 SGHTA and CDR2 FQGTGA. The chain's CDR3 is CASSFGANYGYTF. In DNA form, the CDR3 reads TGTGCCAGCAGTTTTGGGGCTAACTATGGCTACACCTTC. Full variable domain (outside the CDR3, taken from reference TRBV7-3 and TRBJ1-2): GAGVSQTPSNKVTEKGKYVELRCDPISGHTALYWYRQSLGQGPEFLIYFQGTGAADDSGLPNDRFFAVRPEGSVSTLKIQRTERGDSAVYLCASSFGANYGYTFGSGTRLTVV.

There are a few counts of this clonotype. The rearrangement joins TRBV19 to TRBJ1-2, with D uncertain. V shed 7 bases and J shed 2 bases, with 11 bases lying between them. The CDR3 loop spans 13 amino acids. Germline V gene data show CDR1 as LNHDA and CDR2 as SQIVND (reference sequence). CDR3 nucleotides: TGTGCCAGTACCCGGGGAGGGAACTATGGCTACACCTTC. Residues: CASTRGGNYGYTF.

The CDR3 sequence is CASSVGRGQRNSPLHF. CDR3 bases: TGTGCCAGCAGCGTAGGAAGAGGACAGAGGAATTCACCCCTCCACTTT. The V gene is TRBV9, the J gene TRBJ1-6; D perhaps matches TRBD1 (6 bases). Trimming shortened V by 0 bases and J by 7 bases, and 14 bases separated the two germline ends. The CDR3 runs to 16 residues. The V gene's germline CDR1 is SGDLS and CDR2 YYNGEE.

The chain has TRBV28 and TRBJ1-2, with 7 bases matching TRBD1. This CDR3 spans 14 amino acids. Germline trimming cut 7 bases from V and 3 bases from J; bases unmatched to any gene: 8. The germline gives CDR1 MDHEN, CDR2 SYDVKM. CDR3 DNA: TGTGCCAGCACCCTCCTCACAGGGGACTATGGCTACACCTTC. Translating gives CASTLLTGDYGYTF.

This clonotype has a handful of counts. The chain employs TRBV29-1 and TRBJ1-1; D remains ambiguous. Trimming removed 4 bases at V and 1 base at J, with 10 bases between. The germline gives CDR1 SQVTM, CDR2 ANQGSEA. The CDR3 loop spans 13 amino acids. Here the CDR3 reads CSVGSSSNTEAFF. The CDR3 DNA sequence: TGCAGCGTTGGGTCATCCTCGAACACTGAAGCTTTCTTT.

This rearrangement joins TRBV12-5 to TRBJ2-5, with 9 positions matching TRBD2. Germline V gene lookup returns CDR1 LGHNT and CDR2 FRNRAP. This CDR3 has 17 amino acids. V trimming: 5 bases; J trimming: 5 bases; junction bases outside the gene matches: 15. The CDR3 protein is CASGPGIAGAVGETQYF. The CDR3 nucleotides read TGTGCTAGTGGTCCCGGGATAGCGGGAGCCGTGGGGGAGACCCAGTACTTC.